This is a list of T cell receptor beta chains from one sample in a study of sequential checkpoint blockade in melanoma. Sequencing used immunoSEQ multiplex PCR; TCRdb keeps in-frame clones, though not all of them. Altogether approximately 2,400 clones are present, approximately 22% being singletons, with the ten largest covering 15% to 20%. The input for sequencing was tumor tissue (inferred from file names), taken from a patient given nivolumab and ipilimumab in sequence. These receptors were taken from a human donor with melanoma. The CDR3 runs from the conserved cysteine through the conserved F or W. The order of the fields is D gene, clone size, V gene, J gene, CDR3 protein, CDR3 DNA. The D gene is left open where the match is weak. Clone size, where shown, is once, few, many, or a class for clones that have expanded.

D: TRBD2; size: many; V: TRBV11-3; J: TRBJ2-1; CDR3: CASSARTSVNNEQFF; DNA: TGTGCCAGCAGCGCTCGGACTAGCGTGAACAATGAGCAGTTCTTC
D: TRBD2; size: many; V: TRBV11-3; J: TRBJ2-1; CDR3: CASSLRLAGENEQFF; DNA: TGTGCCAGCAGCTTAAGACTAGCGGGGGAGAATGAGCAGTTCTTC
D: TRBD1; size: many; V: TRBV11-3; J: TRBJ2-7; CDR3: CASRRGQGTSYEQYF; DNA: TGTGCCAGCAGGAGAGGACAGGGGACCTCCTACGAGCAGTACTTC
D: NA; size: NA; V: TRBV6-8; J: TRBJ2-1; CDR3: CASDRMSYNEQFF; DNA: TGTGCCAGTGATAGAATGTCCTACAATGAGCAGTTCTTC
D: TRBD2; size: medium-sized; V: TRBV11-3; J: TRBJ2-2; CDR3: CASSPLAGGPGELFF; DNA: TGTGCCAGCAGCCCGCTAGCGGGGGGGCCCGGGGAGCTGTTTTTT
D: TRBD1; size: NA; V: TRBV9; J: TRBJ2-7; CDR3: CASMGTASSYEQYF; DNA: TGTGCCAGCATGGGGACAGCTAGCTCCTACGAGCAGTACTTC
D: NA; size: few; V: TRBV9; J: TRBJ2-2; CDR3: CASKRYTGELFF; DNA: TGTGCCAGCAAACGGTACACCGGGGAGCTGTTTTTT
D: TRBD2; size: many; V: TRBV11-3; J: TRBJ2-1; CDR3: CASSSASGGGNEQFF; DNA: TGTGCCAGCAGCAGCGCTAGCGGGGGAGGCAATGAGCAGTTCTTC
D: NA; size: few; V: TRBV6-8; J: TRBJ2-2; CDR3: CAISPGAGKTGELFF; DNA: TGTGCCATCAGCCCCGGGGCAGGGAAGACCGGGGAGCTGTTTTTT
D: TRBD2; size: medium-sized; V: TRBV9; J: TRBJ2-1; CDR3: CASSVMGLANYNEQFF; DNA: TGTGCCAGCAGCGTAATGGGACTAGCCAACTACAATGAGCAGTTCTTC
D: TRBD1; size: few; V: TRBV6-8; J: TRBJ2-5; CDR3: CASSSPTGGSETQYF; DNA: TGTGCCAGCAGTTCTCCGACAGGGGGCTCTGAGACCCAGTACTTC
D: TRBD2; size: few; V: TRBV6-8; J: TRBJ2-1; CDR3: CASRLRLAGDNEQFF; DNA: TGTGCCAGCAGACTTAGACTAGCGGGAGACAATGAGCAGTTCTTC
D: NA; size: medium-sized; V: TRBV11-3; J: TRBJ2-3; CDR3: CASSLDSYVADTQYF; DNA: TGTGCCAGCAGCTTGGACTCGTATGTTGCAGATACGCAGTATTTT
D: NA; size: medium-sized; V: TRBV11-3; J: TRBJ1-4; CDR3: CASSPKTATNEKLFF; DNA: TGTGCCAGCAGCCCAAAGACCGCAACTAATGAAAAACTGTTTTTT
D: TRBD1; size: few; V: TRBV6-8; J: TRBJ1-1; CDR3: CASHRGQVNTEAFF; DNA: TGTGCCAGCCACAGAGGACAGGTGAACACTGAAGCTTTCTTT
D: TRBD1; size: medium-sized; V: TRBV11-3; J: TRBJ1-3; CDR3: CASSTGQGAMGGNTIYF; DNA: TGTGCCAGCAGCACCGGACAGGGGGCTATGGGAGGAAACACCATATATTTT
D: NA; size: NA; V: TRBV6-8; J: TRBJ1-1; CDR3: CASSDRQDTEAFF; DNA: TGTGCCAGCAGTGACCGACAGGACACTGAAGCTTTCTTT
D: TRBD1; size: few; V: TRBV19; J: TRBJ1-5; CDR3: CASSSGQGGDQPQHF; DNA: TGTGCCAGTAGTTCCGGACAGGGGGGTGATCAGCCCCAGCATTTT
D: NA; size: medium-sized; V: TRBV11-3; J: TRBJ1-1; CDR3: CASSLVGAGGEAFF; DNA: TGTGCCAGCAGCTTAGTGGGGGCCGGGGGTGAAGCTTTCTTT